These T cell receptor beta chains were read from a single sample in a study of regulatory T cells in long-lasting Graves disease. MiXCR was run by TCRdb on the multiplex PCR reads, yielding one entry per CDR3 protein. The table lists approximately 400,000 distinct CDR3 sequences, about 11% of them singletons, with 18% in the top ten. These data also featured in a second study, about T cells in Graves' hyperthyroidism and ophthalmopathy.

The specimen was peripheral blood mononuclear cells (PBMCs), collected at new diagnosis, from a patient treated with antithyroid drugs. These TCRs come from a woman aged 18 to 35 with Graves disease. The CDR3 runs from the conserved cysteine through the conserved F or W. The D gene is left open where the match is weak. Part of the rows lack a size; the others show once, few, many or a class for expanded clones.

V,size,D,J,CDR3
TRBV28,many,-,TRBJ2-3,CASSLAQGAADTQYF
TRBV9,many,-,TRBJ2-1,CASSVEAHLDYIHEQFF
TRBV18,many,-,TRBJ2-7,CASSPGPEQYF
TRBV4-3,-,-,TRBJ1-5,CASSQDGSRNQPQHF
TRBV20-1,many,-,TRBJ1-1,CSARVGGPNTEAFF
TRBV28,many,TRBD2,TRBJ2-7,CASSLSLLAGGPLSYEQYF
TRBV27,-,-,TRBJ1-1,CASSSSRENTEAFF
TRBV20-1,many,TRBD2,TRBJ2-5,CSARDPLAGAQETQYF
TRBV7-2,many,-,TRBJ1-5,CASSPNGVSDSNQPQHF
TRBV20-1,few,-,TRBJ2-1,CSARFRGGTVKNNEQFF
TRBV2,-,TRBD2,TRBJ2-3,CASRDPSGGWTDTQYF
TRBV7-2,few,-,TRBJ2-3,CASIKERGSNTQYF
TRBV7-9,-,-,TRBJ2-7,CASSPRGVLYEQYF
TRBV5-1,many,-,TRBJ2-5,CASSLDFRMVAQETQYF